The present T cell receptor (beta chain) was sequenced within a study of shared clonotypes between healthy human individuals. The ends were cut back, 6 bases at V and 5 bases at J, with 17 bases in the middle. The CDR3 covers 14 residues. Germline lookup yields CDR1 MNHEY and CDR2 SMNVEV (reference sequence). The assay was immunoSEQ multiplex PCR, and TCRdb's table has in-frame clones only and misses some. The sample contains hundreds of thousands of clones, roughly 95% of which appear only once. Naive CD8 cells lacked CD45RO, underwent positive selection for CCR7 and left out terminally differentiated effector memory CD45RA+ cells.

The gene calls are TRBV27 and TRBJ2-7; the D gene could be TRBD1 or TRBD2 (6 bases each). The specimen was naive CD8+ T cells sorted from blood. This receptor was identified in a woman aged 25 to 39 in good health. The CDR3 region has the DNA TGTGCCAGCAGCCGTCCGGGGGCCTATAACGAGCAGTACTTC. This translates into CASSRPGAYNEQYF.